The 30 T cell receptor beta chains below come from one sample, sequenced in a study of post-analysis software for immune sequencing data. The study, taken as a whole, reports: The five TRBV segments detected at higher frequency in patients than in controls included TRBV5-6, TRBV5-1 and TRBV20-1.

No cognate antigen is known for these TCRs. TCR beta cDNA libraries had unique molecular identifiers. MiXCR, applied by TCRdb to the PCR reads, yields one record per CDR3 protein. The sample yields roughly 650,000 distinct CDR3 sequences, roughly three fifths seen once. What was sequenced was blood. All receptors derive from a girl aged 2 to 9 with multiple sclerosis.

The rearrangement uses TRBV5-5 and TRBJ1-2; TRBD1 aligns across 8 bases. The germline gives CDR1 SGHKS, CDR2 YYEKEE (reference sequence). This CDR3 is 15 amino acids long. V shed 4 bases, J shed 6 bases, and the junction held 11 bases outside the gene matches. CDR3 nucleotides: TGTGCCAGCAGCCAAAAACCAGGGGGCTGGGATGGCTACACCTTC. Translating it yields CASSQKPGGWDGYTF.

The V and J genes are TRBV11-2 and TRBJ2-7; 7 nucleotides align to TRBD1. V shed 3 bases and J 5 bases; nucleotides not matched to a gene: 10. Germline V gene lookup returns CDR1 SGHAT and CDR2 FQNNGV. This CDR3 spans 15 amino acids. CDR3 region: CASSFGRDRVHEQYF. DNA of the CDR3: TGTGCCAGCAGCTTCGGTCGAGACAGGGTCCACGAGCAGTACTTC.

The V call is TRBV20-1, the J call TRBJ2-5; TRBD2 is a possible D gene (5 bases). The CDR3 covers 14 residues. Germline assignment: CDR1 DFQATT and CDR2 SNEGSKA (reference sequence). Trimming removed 0 bases at V and 5 bases at J, with 13 bases between. The CDR3 DNA reads as TGCAGTGCTAGAGATCTGGCTAGCTATGAGACCCAGTACTTC. This gives the protein CSARDLASYETQYF.

The CDR3 here is CSVSTGNGANVLTF. Here the CDR3 DNA reads TGCAGCGTTTCGACAGGGAACGGGGCCAACGTCCTGACTTTC. V is TRBV29-1 and J is TRBJ2-6; TRBD1 agrees at 7 bases. With V trimmed by 5 bases and J by 4 bases, 5 bases remained unmatched. This CDR3 comprises 14 residues. Germline V CDR1 and CDR2: SQVTM, ANQGSEA.

The CDR3: CASSVAPGGSSYNEQFF. The CDR3 DNA is TGTGCCAGCAGCGTAGCCCCTGGGGGAAGCTCCTACAATGAGCAGTTCTTC. This chain uses TRBV9 with TRBJ2-1; D may match TRBD1 or TRBD2 (5 bases each). Germline-derived CDR1 and CDR2 are SGDLS and YYNGEE. V lost 0 bases to trimming and J lost 0 bases, with 13 bases between them. This CDR3 region has 17 residues.

The chain uses TRBV10-3 and TRBJ2-3, with 12 bases fitting TRBD2. This CDR3 has 16 residues. Looked up from germline, CDR1 is ENHRY and CDR2 is SYGVKD. V trimming: 4 bases; J trimming: 6 bases; junction bases outside the gene matches: 8. The DNA of the CDR3 is TGTGCCATCAGTGGACTAGCGGGGGCCGTCACGGATACGCAGTATTTT. Protein sequence: CAISGLAGAVTDTQYF.

This clonotype was found a few times. This rearrangement joins TRBV25-1 to TRBJ2-1; no clear D gene. The germline V and J ends were trimmed by 8 bases and 8 bases, with 13 bases remaining between them. CDR3 size: 12 residues. The V gene's germline CDR1 is MGHDK and CDR2 SYGVNS. The CDR3 nucleotides are TGTGCCAGCGGAGAGCTGGGCCATGAGCAGTTCTTC. Amino acid sequence: CASGELGHEQFF.

V gene TRBV29-1 combines with J gene TRBJ1-2; no firm D call. Germline CDR1 and CDR2: SQVTM and ANQGSEA. Trimming took 7 bases from V and 0 from J, leaving 12 bases between them. CDR3 size: 13 residues. CDR3 nucleotides: TGCAGCGGGGGTGGATCCGCTAACTATGGCTACACCTTC. The encoded protein is CSGGGSANYGYTF.

This clonotype has more than one count but fewer than ten. V and J are TRBV5-6 and TRBJ2-3; a weak D match, TRBD1 (5 bases). The CDR3 loop spans 15 amino acids. Per germline, CDR1 SGHDT and CDR2 YYEEEE. Trimming took 0 bases from V and 4 from J, leaving 12 bases between them. CDR3 loop: CASSLEQGSADTQYF. DNA of the CDR3: TGTGCCAGCAGCTTGGAGCAGGGTTCGGCAGATACGCAGTATTTT.

The V and J genes are TRBV29-1 and TRBJ2-5; D call uncertain. V was clipped by 7 bases and J by 2 bases, with 11 bases between them. This CDR3 has 12 amino acids. Germline-derived CDR1 and CDR2 are SQVTM and ANQGSEA. Here the CDR3 reads CSGRTVQETQYF. DNA of the CDR3: TGCAGCGGTCGGACGGTACAAGAGACCCAGTACTTC.

The V call is TRBV7-3, the J call TRBJ2-4; tentative D call: TRBD2 (6 bases). CDR3 size: 16 residues. Germline assignment: CDR1 SGHTA and CDR2 FQGTGA. V was shortened by 5 bases and J by 9 bases, with 23 bases between the two germline ends. The CDR3 loop is CASSQDRLGPSAIQYF. CDR3 DNA sequence: TGTGCCAGCAGCCAAGATAGACTAGGCCCCTCCGCCATTCAGTACTTC.

CDR3 DNA sequence: TGTGCCACCACAGCGGCCAGCTCCTACAATGAGCAGTTCTTC. It encodes CATTAASSYNEQFF. The J gene is TRBJ2-1, the V gene TRBV9; possible D gene TRBD2, 5 bases. This CDR3 is 14 amino acids long. Per the germline V gene, CDR1 is SGDLS and CDR2 is YYNGEE. The V gene lost 9 bases and the J gene lost 0 bases, with 13 bases spanning the gap.

V and J are TRBV29-1 and TRBJ2-3; no definite D call. CDR1 is SQVTM and CDR2 is ANQGSEA in the germline V gene. The ends were cut back, 5 bases at V and 2 bases at J, with 11 bases in the middle. There are 13 residues in the CDR3. The CDR3 spells CSVLPFSTDTQYF. The CDR3 coding sequence is TGCAGCGTTCTCCCCTTTTCCACAGATACGCAGTATTTT.

The gene calls are TRBV29-1 and TRBJ2-2; D remains unclear. Trimming left V 3 bases short and J 3 bases short, with 8 bases between. The CDR3 runs 13 residues. In germline, CDR1 is SQVTM, CDR2 ANQGSEA. Written as DNA, the CDR3 is TGCAGCGTTGAGAGCAGCCACACCGGGGAGCTGTTTTTT. Amino acids: CSVESSHTGELFF.

This clonotype was seen only once. The V gene is TRBV24-1, the J gene TRBJ2-2; D may be TRBD1 (6 bases). This CDR3 is 13 amino acids long. CDR1 is KGHDR, CDR2 SFDVKD, per germline. Trimming took off 3 bases at V and 6 bases at J, with 7 bases between the two ends. The CDR3 is CATSDKGAGELFF. CDR3 DNA sequence: TGTGCCACCAGTGATAAGGGGGCCGGGGAGCTGTTTTTT.

As DNA, the CDR3 is TGCAGTGCTAGCGGGCTTCCTGAGTCTTACGAGCAGTACTTC. Its protein product is CSASGLPESYEQYF. This chain connects TRBV20-1 to TRBJ2-7; D is unresolved. Trimming pared 3 bases from V and 4 bases from J, leaving 16 bases between. Germline V gene data show CDR1 as DFQATT and CDR2 as SNEGSKA (reference sequence). This CDR3 has 14 residues.

J is TRBJ2-7 and V is TRBV25-1, with TRBD1 matching over 12 bases. Germline V gene sequence: CDR1 MGHDK, CDR2 SYGVNS. Losses at the gene ends were 5 bases for V and 7 bases for J; bases not matched to a gene: 21. The CDR3 totals 19 residues. The DNA of the CDR3 is TGTGCCAGCAGTCCTACTCCTGTTATAACGGGACAGGGGGCTAGAGAGCAGTACTTC. It codes for CASSPTPVITGQGAREQYF.

This chain joins TRBV24-1 and TRBJ2-1; D might be TRBD1 (5 bases). Germline lookup yields CDR1 KGHDR and CDR2 SFDVKD. The CDR3 totals 17 residues. Trimming left V 5 bases short and J 7 bases short, with 23 bases between. This chain's CDR3 is CATSASKVGRLRNEQFF. The CDR3 bases are TGTGCCACCAGTGCATCTAAGGTGGGGCGGCTTAGGAATGAGCAGTTCTTC.

The CDR3 protein is CASSVFGGSTDTQYF. CDR3 DNA: TGTGCCAGCAGCGTATTTGGCGGGAGCACAGATACGCAGTATTTT. The chain couples TRBV7-2 to TRBJ2-3; D might be TRBD2 (5 bases). The CDR3 runs 15 residues. The germline gives CDR1 SGHTA, CDR2 FQGNSA. Trimming took 5 bases from V and 0 from J, leaving 12 bases between them.

The chain uses TRBV5-1 and TRBJ1-2, with a possible D match to TRBD1 (5 bases). Trimming left V 2 bases short and J 2 bases short, with 10 bases between. Germline loops: CDR1 SGHRS, CDR2 YFSETQ. The CDR3 loop spans 14 amino acids. CDR3 coding DNA: TGCGCCAGCAGCTTCCAGACAGAGAACTATGGCTACACCTTC. Protein product: CASSFQTENYGYTF. Based on the CDR3 plus reference TRBV5-1 and TRBJ1-2, the full variable domain is KAGVTQTPRYLIKTRGQQVTLSCSPISGHRSVSWYQQTPGQGLQFLFEYFSETQRNKGNFPGRFSGRQFSNSRSEMNVSTLELGDSALYLCASSFQTENYGYTFGSGTRLTVV.

This clonotype turned up a few times. The J gene is TRBJ2-3, the V gene TRBV20-1, with 14 bases that match TRBD2. The germline gives CDR1 DFQATT, CDR2 SNEGSKA (reference sequence). V dropped 7 bases and J dropped 3; count of bases not matched to a gene: 0. CDR3 size: 13 residues. The DNA of the CDR3 is TGCAGTGGGACTAGCGGGAGGACAGATACGCAGTATTTT. It translates to CSGTSGRTDTQYF.

This clonotype showed up just a few times. The V and J genes are TRBV20-1 and TRBJ2-5; 8 nucleotides align to TRBD2. The CDR3 extends over 14 amino acids. Germline trimming cut 3 bases from V and 5 bases from J; bases unmatched to any gene: 8. Germline V gives CDR1 DFQATT, CDR2 SNEGSKA (reference sequence). The CDR3 here is CSASSGGSRETQYF. The CDR3 DNA is TGCAGTGCTAGTTCGGGGGGGTCACGGGAGACCCAGTACTTC.

This clonotype was picked up a small number of times. The chain combines TRBV20-1 with TRBJ1-5, with 7 bases fitting TRBD1. The germline V gene has CDR1 DFQATT and CDR2 SNEGSKA (reference sequence). The CDR3 is 13 residues long. Losses at the gene ends were 5 bases for V and 7 bases for J; bases not matched to a gene: 8. In nucleotides, the CDR3 is TGCAGTGCTCAGGGGGGTAGCGAACAGCCCCAGCATTTT. It encodes CSAQGGSEQPQHF.

CDR3 region: CASSEGQAHGYTF. As DNA, the CDR3 is TGCGCCAGCAGTGAGGGACAGGCCCATGGCTACACCTTC. The chain recombines TRBV10-1 with TRBJ1-2, with 7 bases matching TRBD1. The V and J ends lost 2 bases and 6 bases, in that order; junction bases with no gene match: 3. Germline CDR1 WNHNN, CDR2 SYGVQD (reference sequence). The CDR3 runs 13 residues.

This chain links TRBV12-3 or TRBV12-4 with TRBJ2-1; 9 bases match TRBD2. Losses at the gene ends were 2 bases for V and 1 base for J; bases not matched to a gene: 3. The CDR3 is 16 residues long. In DNA form, the CDR3 reads TGTGCCAGCAGTTTACCTCTAGCGGGGTCCTACAATGAGCAGTTCTTC. Amino acids: CASSLPLAGSYNEQFF.

The chain recombines TRBV7-2 with TRBJ2-1; 15 nucleotides align to TRBD2. Germline CDR1 is SGHTA and CDR2 is FQGNSA. CDR3 size: 15 residues. After removal of 7 bases from V and 9 bases from J, the junction contained 7 bases not matched to a gene. The chain's CDR3 is CASIAGTSGRSEQFF. CDR3 in DNA: TGTGCCAGCATCGCTGGGACTAGCGGGAGGAGTGAGCAGTTCTTC. Full variable domain (outside the CDR3, taken from reference TRBV7-2 and TRBJ2-1): GAGVSQSPSNKVTEKGKDVELRCDPISGHTALYWYRQSLGQGLEFLIYFQGNSAPDKSGLPSDRFSAERTGGSVSTLTIQRTQQEDSAVYLCASIAGTSGRSEQFFGPGTRLTVL.

This chain joins TRBV12-3 or TRBV12-4 and TRBJ2-1; maybe TRBD2 (6 bases). This CDR3 has 15 residues. Trimming stripped 5 bases from V and 8 bases from J, with 19 bases between. This CDR3 reads CASSLPTGGIHEQFF. The DNA of the CDR3 is TGTGCCAGCAGTCTTCCCACCGGCGGGATCCATGAGCAGTTCTTC.

This clonotype was seen only once. The genes are TRBV4-1 and TRBJ2-1, with 9 bases fitting TRBD2. Per germline, CDR1 MGHRA and CDR2 YSYEKL. CDR3 length: 15 amino acids. The V and J ends lost 4 bases and 10 bases, in that order; junction bases with no gene match: 11. The CDR3 sequence is CASSPEGLAFKEQFF. The CDR3 DNA is TGCGCCAGCAGCCCGGAGGGACTAGCTTTTAAGGAGCAGTTCTTC.

The chain joins TRBV12-3 or TRBV12-4 to TRBJ1-2, with 8 positions matching TRBD1. V dropped 5 bases and J dropped 5; count of bases not matched to a gene: 10. CDR3 length: 15 residues. The CDR3 DNA reads as TGTGCCAGCAGTCCCTCAGGGGGCCAGGGGTATGGCTACACCTTC. Amino acid sequence: CASSPSGGQGYGYTF.

This sequence joins TRBV5-6 and TRBJ2-2, with unresolved D. Germline CDR1 reads SGHDT; CDR2 reads YYEEEE. V was trimmed by 0 bases and J by 0 bases, leaving 9 bases between them. This CDR3 comprises 16 residues. The CDR3 here is CASSLDWNTNTGELFF. For the CDR3, the DNA is TGTGCCAGCAGCTTGGATTGGAATACGAACACCGGGGAGCTGTTTTTT.